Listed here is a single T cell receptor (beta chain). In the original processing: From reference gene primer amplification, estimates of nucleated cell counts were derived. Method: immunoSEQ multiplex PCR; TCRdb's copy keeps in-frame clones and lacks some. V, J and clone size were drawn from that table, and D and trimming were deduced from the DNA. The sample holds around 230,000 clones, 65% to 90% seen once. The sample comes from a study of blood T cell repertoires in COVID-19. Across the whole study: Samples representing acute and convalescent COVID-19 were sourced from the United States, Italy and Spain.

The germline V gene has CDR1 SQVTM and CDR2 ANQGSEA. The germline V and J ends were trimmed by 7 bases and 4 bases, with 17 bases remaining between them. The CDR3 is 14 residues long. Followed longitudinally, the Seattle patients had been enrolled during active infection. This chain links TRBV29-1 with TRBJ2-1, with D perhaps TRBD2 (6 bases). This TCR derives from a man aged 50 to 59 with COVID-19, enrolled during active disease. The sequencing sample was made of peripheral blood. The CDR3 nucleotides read TGCAGCGCCGGGACTCCACCCGGTTACAATGAGCAGTTCTTC. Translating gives CSAGTPPGYNEQFF.